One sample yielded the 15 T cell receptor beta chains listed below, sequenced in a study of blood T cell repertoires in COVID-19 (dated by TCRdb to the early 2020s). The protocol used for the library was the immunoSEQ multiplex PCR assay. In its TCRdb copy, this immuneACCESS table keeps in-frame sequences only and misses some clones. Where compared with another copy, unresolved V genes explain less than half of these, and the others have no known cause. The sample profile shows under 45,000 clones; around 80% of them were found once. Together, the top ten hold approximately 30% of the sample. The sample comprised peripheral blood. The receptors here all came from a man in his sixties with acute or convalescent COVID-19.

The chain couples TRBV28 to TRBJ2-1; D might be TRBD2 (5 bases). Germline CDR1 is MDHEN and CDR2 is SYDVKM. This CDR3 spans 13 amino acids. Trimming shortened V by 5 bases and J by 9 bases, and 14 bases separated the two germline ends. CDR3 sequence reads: CASSQQLAGEQFF. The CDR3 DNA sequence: TGTGCCAGCAGTCAACAACTGGCGGGTGAGCAGTTCTTC. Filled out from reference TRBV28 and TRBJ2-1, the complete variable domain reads DVKVTQSSRYLVKRTGEKVFLECVQDMDHENMFWYRQDPGLGLRLIYFSYDVKMKEKGDIPEGYSVSREKKERFSLILESASTNQTSMYLCASSQQLAGEQFFGPGTRLTVL.

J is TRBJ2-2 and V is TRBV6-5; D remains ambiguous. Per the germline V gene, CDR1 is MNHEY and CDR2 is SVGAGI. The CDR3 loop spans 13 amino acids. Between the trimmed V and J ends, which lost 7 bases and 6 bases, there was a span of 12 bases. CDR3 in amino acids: CASKELMAGELFF. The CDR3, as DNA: TGTGCCAGCAAAGAGCTAATGGCCGGGGAGCTGTTTTTT.

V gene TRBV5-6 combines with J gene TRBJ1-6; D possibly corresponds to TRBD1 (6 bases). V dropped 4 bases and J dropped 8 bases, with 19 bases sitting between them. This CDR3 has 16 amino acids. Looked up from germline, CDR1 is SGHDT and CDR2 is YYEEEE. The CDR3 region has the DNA TGTGCCAGCAGCCGATGGGACACCCCCGAGCATTCACCCCTCCACTTT. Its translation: CASSRWDTPEHSPLHF.

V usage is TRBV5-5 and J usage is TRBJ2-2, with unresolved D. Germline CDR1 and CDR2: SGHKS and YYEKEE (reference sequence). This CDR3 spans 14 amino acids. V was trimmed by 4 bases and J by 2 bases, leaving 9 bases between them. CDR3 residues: CASSLDTNTGELFF. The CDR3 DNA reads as TGTGCCAGCAGCCTCGATACTAACACCGGGGAGCTGTTTTTT.

CDR3 DNA: TGTGCCAGCAGCTTAGCGGAGACAGGGCGGTATGGCTACACCTTC. It codes for CASSLAETGRYGYTF. The chain carries TRBV7-8 and TRBJ1-2; TRBD1 matches at 7 bases. V shed 0 bases and J 5 bases; nucleotides not matched to a gene: 6. The V gene's germline CDR1 is SGHVS and CDR2 FQNEAQ. The CDR3 has 15 residues.

The CDR3 reads CASSESTGQGANEKLFF. In nucleotides, the CDR3 is TGCGCCAGCAGTGAGTCGACCGGACAGGGCGCTAATGAAAAACTGTTTTTT. V gene TRBV10-1 combines with J gene TRBJ1-4, with 8 bases fitting TRBD1. The junction had 6 bases not matched to a gene; V was cut back by 0 bases and J by 3 bases. Per germline, CDR1 WNHNN and CDR2 SYGVQD (reference sequence). The CDR3 is 17 residues long.

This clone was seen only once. This chain's CDR3 is CASSFELWDSSYEQYF. CDR3 nucleotide sequence: TGTGCCAGCAGTTTCGAGTTGTGGGACAGCTCCTACGAGCAGTACTTC. This chain links TRBV28 with TRBJ2-7, with 7 bases aligning to TRBD1. Germline V gene lookup returns CDR1 MDHEN and CDR2 SYDVKM. This CDR3 has 16 residues. V shed 3 bases, J shed 0 bases, and the junction held 8 bases outside the gene matches.

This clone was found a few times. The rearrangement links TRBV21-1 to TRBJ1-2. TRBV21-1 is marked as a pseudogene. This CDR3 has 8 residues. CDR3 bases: TGTGCCAGCAGCACGGGGACCTTC. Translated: CASSTGTF.

In DNA form, the CDR3 reads TGTGCCAGCAGTTACTCACGGACAAGCTCTTACGAGCAGTACTTC. Residues: CASSYSRTSSYEQYF. The chain carries TRBV6-5 and TRBJ2-7; a possible D gene is TRBD1 (5 bases). The germline V gene has CDR1 MNHEY and CDR2 SVGAGI. The germline V and J ends were trimmed by 0 bases and 4 bases, with 13 bases remaining between them. CDR3 size: 15 residues.

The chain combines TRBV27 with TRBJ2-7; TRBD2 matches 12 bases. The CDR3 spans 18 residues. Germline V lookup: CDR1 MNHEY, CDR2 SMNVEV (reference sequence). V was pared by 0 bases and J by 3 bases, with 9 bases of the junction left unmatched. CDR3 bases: TGTGCCAGCAGTTTATCCAGGGGCAGACTAGCGGGGGACTACGAGCAGTACTTC. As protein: CASSLSRGRLAGDYEQYF.

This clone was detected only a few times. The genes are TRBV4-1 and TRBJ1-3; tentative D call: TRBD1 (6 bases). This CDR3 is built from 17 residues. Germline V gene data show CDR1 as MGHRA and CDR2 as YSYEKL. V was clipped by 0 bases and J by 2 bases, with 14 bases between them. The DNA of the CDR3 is TGCGCCAGCAGCCAAGATTTTCAGGGGATGACTGGAAACACCATATATTTT. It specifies CASSQDFQGMTGNTIYF.

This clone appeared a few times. CDR3 sequence reads: CASSLFRVGSYEQYF. As DNA, the CDR3 is TGTGCCAGCAGTTTATTCAGGGTCGGCTCCTACGAGCAGTACTTC. The chain uses TRBV28 and TRBJ2-7, with D maybe TRBD1 (5 bases). This CDR3 is built from 15 residues. Germline V gene data show CDR1 as MDHEN and CDR2 as SYDVKM. Trimming cost V 1 base and J 0 bases, with 10 bases left between them.

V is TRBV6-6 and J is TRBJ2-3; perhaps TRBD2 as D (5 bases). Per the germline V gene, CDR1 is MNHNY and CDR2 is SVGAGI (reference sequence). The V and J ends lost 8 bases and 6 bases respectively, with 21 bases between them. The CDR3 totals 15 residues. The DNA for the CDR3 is TGTGCCAGCGCCATAGTCGGTAGGGAGATTGATACGCAGTATTTT. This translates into CASAIVGREIDTQYF.

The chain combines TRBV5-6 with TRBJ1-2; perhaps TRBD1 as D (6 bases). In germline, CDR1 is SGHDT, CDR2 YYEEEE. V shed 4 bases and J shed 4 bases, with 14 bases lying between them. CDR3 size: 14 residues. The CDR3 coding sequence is TGTGCCAGCAGCCTCAGGGGACTACTCTATGGCTACACCTTC. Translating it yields CASSLRGLLYGYTF.

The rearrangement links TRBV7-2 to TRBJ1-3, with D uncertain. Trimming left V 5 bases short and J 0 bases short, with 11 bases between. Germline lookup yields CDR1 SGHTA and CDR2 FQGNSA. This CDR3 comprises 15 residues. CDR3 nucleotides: TGTGCCAGCAGCCCCCACACGGGCTCTGGAAACACCATATATTTT. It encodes CASSPHTGSGNTIYF.